This T cell receptor (beta chain) was retrieved from a study of OX40 agonist ivuxolimab in advanced cancers. V shed 0 bases and J shed 7 bases, with 4 bases lying between them. Germline V gene sequence: CDR1 SNHLY, CDR2 FYNNEI. This CDR3 is 12 amino acids long. Measured with immunoSEQ multiplex PCR; TCRdb has only the in-frame clones, and not every one. This sample has about 40,000 clones, with 75% to 90% found just once. This clonotype originated in an adult with an advanced solid tumor such as melanoma, head and neck, liver or kidney cancer. The sequenced sample was CD4+ or CD8+ T cells sorted from blood, obtained in a trial of the OX40 agonist ivuxolimab. The gene calls are TRBV2 and TRBJ2-1; D call uncertain. The CDR3 sequence is CASSEAGNEQFF. The CDR3 nucleotides read TGTGCCAGCAGTGAAGCTGGGAATGAGCAGTTCTTC.